These T cell receptor beta chains were read from a single sample in a study of radiation and T cells in renal cell carcinoma. The method was immunoSEQ multiplex PCR; TCRdb's version includes in-frame clones alone and lacks a portion of them. The sample has thousands of clones; 55% to 65% are singletons. The material was tumor tissue, obtained from a patient whose treatment was nephrectomy without radiotherapy. The receptors were gathered from a man aged 55 to 70 with renal cell carcinoma. CDR3s include the opening cysteine and the closing phenylalanine or tryptophan. The D gene is left open where the match is weak. Only part of the rows carry a size: once, few, many, or a class if the clone is expanded.

j_call d_call v_call clone_size cdr3_aa cdr3_nt
TRBJ2-5 - TRBV7-2 - CASSLSAGETQYF TGTGCCAGCAGCTTATCAGCAGGAGAGACCCAGTACTTC
TRBJ1-2 TRBD1 TRBV6-1 - CASSEDPGTGYGYTF TGTGCCAGCAGTGAAGACCCCGGGACAGGGTATGGCTACACCTTC
TRBJ1-5 - TRBV28 - CASKGRQGTSNQPQHF TGTGCCAGCAAAGGGCGGCAGGGGACCAGCAATCAGCCCCAGCATTTT
TRBJ1-1 - TRBV7-9 once CASSLAEFTTAFF TGTGCCAGCAGCTTAGCGGAATTTACGACGGCTTTCTTT
TRBJ1-2 - TRBV5-5 - CASSKEANYGYTF TGTGCCAGCAGCAAAGAGGCCAATTATGGCTACACCTTC
TRBJ1-1 - TRBV29-1 few CSGVVTEAFF TGCAGCGGGGTGGTGACTGAAGCTTTCTTT
TRBJ2-3 TRBD2 TRBV2 once CASSSGTSPDTQYF TGTGCCAGCAGCTCCGGGACTAGTCCGGATACGCAGTATTTT
TRBJ2-7 TRBD2 TRBV7-9 - CASSSPVGGAAYEQYF TGTGCCAGCAGCTCCCCCGTCGGGGGGGCCGCTTACGAGCAGTACTTC
TRBJ1-1 - TRBV4-2 few CASSQYLGSSAEAFF TGTGCCAGCAGCCAATATCTGGGGTCCTCGGCTGAAGCTTTCTTT
TRBJ2-7 - TRBV19 - CASSTGPKPSYEQYF TGTGCCAGTAGTACGGGGCCGAAGCCCTCCTACGAGCAGTACTTC
TRBJ1-4 TRBD1 TRBV19 - CASSTRPGQYEKLFF TGTGCCAGTAGTACACGTCCGGGACAGTATGAAAAACTGTTTTTT
TRBJ1-1 - TRBV29-1 - CSVEVRSGTEAFF TGCAGCGTTGAGGTCCGAAGTGGGACTGAAGCTTTCTTT
TRBJ2-5 TRBD1 TRBV6-5 - CASSIEGQGAETQYF TGTGCCAGCAGTATCGAGGGACAGGGCGCAGAGACCCAGTACTTC
TRBJ2-7 - TRBV14 - CASSQVNEGYEQYF TGTGCCAGCAGCCAAGTTAACGAGGGGTACGAGCAGTACTTC
TRBJ2-5 TRBD2 TRBV29-1 - CSVIGLGPKETQYF TGCAGCGTTATAGGACTAGGTCCAAAAGAGACCCAGTACTTC
TRBJ2-7 - TRBV5-6 - CASSEGDTGFYEQYF TGTGCCAGCAGCGAGGGTGATACAGGTTTCTACGAGCAGTACTTC
TRBJ2-1 TRBD2 TRBV9 - CASSVGGTSGYNEQFF TGTGCCAGCAGCGTAGGAGGGACTAGCGGTTACAATGAGCAGTTCTTC
TRBJ1-1 TRBD1 TRBV6-5 large CASRITGVPNTEAFF TGTGCCAGCAGGATCACAGGGGTCCCGAACACTGAAGCTTTCTTT
TRBJ2-1 TRBD1 TRBV27 - CASSLDGTGWMNNEQFF TGTGCCAGCAGCCTAGACGGGACAGGGTGGATGAACAATGAGCAGTTCTTC
TRBJ1-5 - TRBV5-1 few CASSLEQGQPQHF TGCGCCAGCAGCTTGGAACAAGGTCAGCCCCAGCATTTT
TRBJ2-1 - TRBV4-1 few CASSPGPLVYNEQFF TGCGCCAGCAGCCCGGGGCCCCTGGTATACAATGAGCAGTTCTTC
TRBJ1-1 TRBD1 TRBV7-2 few CASSVRQGSLSFF TGTGCCAGCAGCGTGCGACAGGGCTCCTTATCTTTCTTT